This is a list of T cell receptor beta chains from one sample in a study of blood T cell repertoires in COVID-19. Method: immunoSEQ multiplex PCR; TCRdb's copy keeps in-frame clones and lacks some. The data show roughly 250,000 clones, about 85% seen once. The material sequenced was peripheral blood. The receptors originated from a human donor with COVID-19, enrolled during active disease. The donor label of this sample is uncertain. The CDR3 runs from the conserved cysteine through the conserved F or W. The order of the fields is D gene, J gene, V gene, CDR3 length, clone size, CDR3 DNA, CDR3 protein. A D gene is named only where the DNA matches it firmly. Some rows mark clone size as missing; the rest say once, few, many or name a class of expanded clone.

D: TRBD1
J: TRBJ2-2
V: TRBV19
length: 15
size: -
DNA: TGTGCCAGTAGCGAGACAGGGGGGAGGACCGGGGAGCTGTTTTTT
CDR3: CASSETGGRTGELFF

D: -
J: TRBJ1-6
V: TRBV7-9
length: 13
size: once
DNA: TGTGCCAGCAGCCTAGCCCTTAATTCACCCCTCCACTTT
CDR3: CASSLALNSPLHF

D: TRBD1
J: TRBJ1-1
V: TRBV19
length: 16
size: -
DNA: TGTGCCAGTAGTAAGTCAGGGGGCAGGATGAACACTGAAGCTTTCTTT
CDR3: CASSKSGGRMNTEAFF

D: TRBD2
J: TRBJ2-1
V: TRBV9
length: 15
size: few
DNA: TGTGCCAGCAGCGTAAGGACTAGCGGGAGTAATGAGCAGTTCTTC
CDR3: CASSVRTSGSNEQFF

D: -
J: TRBJ2-7
V: TRBV24-1
length: 12
size: -
DNA: TGTGCCACCAGTCAAACAGGGTACGAGCAGTACTTC
CDR3: CATSQTGYEQYF

D: TRBD1
J: TRBJ2-7
V: TRBV5-1
length: 16
size: -
DNA: TGCGCCAGCAGCTTGAGACCTCGGACAGGGGACTACGAGCAGTACTTC
CDR3: CASSLRPRTGDYEQYF

D: TRBD1
J: TRBJ1-1
V: TRBV10-3
length: 15
size: -
DNA: TGTGCCATCAGCTACGGACAGGCGAGTAACACTGAAGCTTTCTTT
CDR3: CAISYGQASNTEAFF

D: TRBD2
J: TRBJ2-1
V: TRBV7-7
length: 13
size: few
DNA: TGTGCTAGCAGCTTAGGACTAGCGGATGAGCAGTTCTTC
CDR3: CASSLGLADEQFF

D: TRBD1
J: TRBJ1-1
V: TRBV6-6
length: 14
size: -
DNA: TGTGCCAGCAGCGGACAGGGGGCGAGGACTGAAGCTTTCTTT
CDR3: CASSGQGARTEAFF

D: -
J: TRBJ1-1
V: TRBV30
length: 12
size: -
DNA: TGTGCCTGGAGCTATTCTGTACCCGTCGCTTTCTTT
CDR3: CAWSYSVPVAFF

D: -
J: TRBJ1-5
V: TRBV7-2
length: 12
size: -
DNA: TGTGCCAGCAGCTCGACAGGAGATACCCAGCATTTT
CDR3: CASSSTGDTQHF

D: -
J: TRBJ1-5
V: TRBV6-5
length: 15
size: -
DNA: TGTGCCAGCAGGGAGGCCGGGGGATTGGCTGCGCCCCAGCATTTT
CDR3: CASREAGGLAAPQHF

D: -
J: TRBJ2-1
V: TRBV28
length: 13
size: -
DNA: TGTGCCAGCAGCCTCGACAGTATCGATGAGCAGTTCTTC
CDR3: CASSLDSIDEQFF

D: -
J: TRBJ1-6
V: TRBV30
length: 16
size: -
DNA: TGTGCCTGGAGTCGCGGGACGGGGATCTATAATTCACCCCTCCACTTT
CDR3: CAWSRGTGIYNSPLHF

D: -
J: TRBJ1-5
V: TRBV6-5
length: 13
size: -
DNA: TGTGCCAGCAGTTACTCCTCGGATCAGCCCCAGCATTTT
CDR3: CASSYSSDQPQHF

D: TRBD1
J: TRBJ2-7
V: TRBV30
length: 14
size: -
DNA: TGTGCCTGGGCCAAAGACAGGGTTGACAACGAGCAGTACTTC
CDR3: CAWAKDRVDNEQYF

D: TRBD1
J: TRBJ1-5
V: TRBV5-8
length: 20
size: -
DNA: TGTGCCAGCAGCTCCCTAAAAACGGGACAGAAACTGAATAGCAATCAGCCCCAGCATTTT
CDR3: CASSSLKTGQKLNSNQPQHF

D: TRBD1
J: TRBJ1-2
V: TRBV3-1/TRBV3-2
length: 14
size: -
DNA: TGTGCCAGCAACGGACAGGCAGCTAACTATGGCTACACCTTC
CDR3: CASNGQAANYGYTF

D: TRBD1
J: TRBJ2-1
V: TRBV10-1
length: 14
size: -
DNA: TGCGCCAGCAGTTTGACAGGGGCCTACAATGAGCAGTTCTTC
CDR3: CASSLTGAYNEQFF

D: TRBD1
J: TRBJ2-2
V: TRBV7-2
length: 16
size: -
DNA: TGTGCCAGCAGCCCGTACCGACAGGGTTCCACCGGGGAGCTGTTTTTT
CDR3: CASSPYRQGSTGELFF

D: TRBD2
J: TRBJ2-7
V: TRBV4-1
length: 15
size: -
DNA: TGCGCCAGCAGCCCCTCGCGGGAGTGGGCCTACGAGCAGTACTTC
CDR3: CASSPSREWAYEQYF

D: -
J: TRBJ2-3
V: TRBV10-3
length: 16
size: -
DNA: TGTGCCATCAGTGAAGGTCCCCGCGGGAACACAGATACGCAGTATTTT
CDR3: CAISEGPRGNTDTQYF

D: -
J: TRBJ1-4
V: TRBV10-2
length: 16
size: -
DNA: TGCGCCAGCAGTTCGGGTGCCCCGAGAACAAATGAAAAACTGTTTTTT
CDR3: CASSSGAPRTNEKLFF

D: TRBD1
J: TRBJ1-6
V: TRBV11-3
length: 14
size: -
DNA: TGTGCCAGCAGCCCTGGGACAGTAAATTCACCCCTCCACTTT
CDR3: CASSPGTVNSPLHF